These T cell receptor beta chains were read from a single sample in a study of identical twins. TCRdb used MiXCR to reprocess the 5' RACE reads, holding one entry per CDR3 protein. The sample includes approximately 700,000 distinct CDR3 sequences, 15% to 20% of them seen just once. These same data were also listed under a study on T cells expressing NK-cell markers.

Input material: PBMCs. These receptors all come from a young woman in good health. CDR3s include the opening cysteine and the closing phenylalanine or tryptophan. Fields, in order: J gene, D gene, V gene, clone size, CDR3 protein, CDR3 DNA. A D gene is named only where the DNA matches it firmly. Clone sizes are given selectively: once, few, many, or a class where the clone is expanded.

j_gene: TRBJ2-1; d_gene: NA; v_gene: TRBV15; abundance: NA; CDR3aa: CATVGLDNEQFF; CDR3nt: TGTGCCACCGTCGGGTTAGATAATGAGCAGTTCTTC
j_gene: TRBJ2-1; d_gene: TRBD2; v_gene: TRBV29-1; abundance: NA; CDR3aa: CSVEDPGTTRNEQFF; CDR3nt: TGCAGCGTTGAAGATCCGGGGACTACAAGGAATGAGCAGTTCTTC
j_gene: TRBJ2-7; d_gene: TRBD2; v_gene: TRBV10-1; abundance: once; CDR3aa: CASSEGVAGVYEQYF; CDR3nt: TGCGCCAGCAGTGAGGGGGTAGCGGGAGTATACGAGCAGTACTTC
j_gene: TRBJ1-1; d_gene: TRBD1; v_gene: TRBV7-3; abundance: NA; CDR3aa: CASSWGTETNTEAFF; CDR3nt: TGTGCCAGCAGCTGGGGGACAGAGACGAACACTGAAGCTTTCTTT
j_gene: TRBJ2-4; d_gene: NA; v_gene: TRBV29-1; abundance: NA; CDR3aa: CSVEHGNIQYF; CDR3nt: TGCAGCGTTGAGCACGGAAACATTCAGTACTTC
j_gene: TRBJ1-2; d_gene: NA; v_gene: TRBV4-1; abundance: few; CDR3aa: CASSQAESSFYGYTF; CDR3nt: TGCGCCAGCAGCCAAGCTGAGTCATCCTTCTATGGCTACACCTTC
j_gene: TRBJ1-2; d_gene: NA; v_gene: TRBV5-6; abundance: NA; CDR3aa: CASSSPGEGYTF; CDR3nt: TGTGCCAGCAGCTCCCCAGGGGAGGGCTACACCTTC
j_gene: TRBJ1-1; d_gene: TRBD1; v_gene: TRBV12-3/TRBV12-4; abundance: many; CDR3aa: CASRRGPEAFF; CDR3nt: TGTGCCAGCAGGAGGGGGCCTGAAGCTTTCTTT
j_gene: TRBJ2-7; d_gene: TRBD1; v_gene: TRBV6-5; abundance: NA; CDR3aa: CASSYWDSRDEQYF; CDR3nt: TGTGCCAGCAGTTACTGGGACAGCCGGGACGAGCAGTACTTC
j_gene: TRBJ1-3; d_gene: NA; v_gene: TRBV7-8; abundance: few; CDR3aa: CASSWRASSGNTIYF; CDR3nt: TGTGCCAGCAGCTGGCGCGCCAGCTCTGGAAACACCATATATTTT
j_gene: TRBJ2-1; d_gene: TRBD2; v_gene: TRBV29-1; abundance: NA; CDR3aa: CSVVRLAGDNEQFF; CDR3nt: TGCAGCGTCGTAAGACTAGCGGGGGACAATGAGCAGTTCTTC
j_gene: TRBJ2-7; d_gene: NA; v_gene: TRBV20-1; abundance: NA; CDR3aa: CSGGADNTYEQYF; CDR3nt: TGCAGTGGGGGGGCGGACAACACCTACGAGCAGTACTTC
j_gene: TRBJ1-1; d_gene: NA; v_gene: TRBV9; abundance: many; CDR3aa: CASSVGGVGSTEAFF; CDR3nt: TGTGCCAGCAGCGTAGGGGGTGTGGGGAGCACTGAAGCTTTCTTT
j_gene: TRBJ2-2; d_gene: NA; v_gene: TRBV7-9; abundance: few; CDR3aa: CASLSTGYTGELFF; CDR3nt: TGTGCCAGTCTCAGCACGGGGTACACCGGGGAGCTGTTTTTT
j_gene: TRBJ2-7; d_gene: NA; v_gene: TRBV10-3; abundance: NA; CDR3aa: CAISESDLSGSEQYF; CDR3nt: TGTGCCATCAGTGAGTCGGACCTCTCCGGATCCGAGCAGTACTTC
j_gene: TRBJ2-6; d_gene: NA; v_gene: TRBV20-1; abundance: NA; CDR3aa: CGAWGSGANVLTF; CDR3nt: TGCGGGGCATGGGGTTCTGGGGCCAACGTCCTGACTTTC
j_gene: TRBJ2-7; d_gene: TRBD2; v_gene: TRBV6-2/TRBV6-3; abundance: NA; CDR3aa: CASSIPGLAAYEQYF; CDR3nt: TGTGCCAGCAGCATCCCGGGACTAGCGGCCTACGAGCAGTACTTC
j_gene: TRBJ2-7; d_gene: TRBD1; v_gene: TRBV20-1; abundance: NA; CDR3aa: CCASGQAEGLGLYEQYF; CDR3nt: TGCTGTGCCTCGGGACAGGCTGAGGGCTTAGGGTTGTACGAGCAGTACTTC
j_gene: TRBJ2-1; d_gene: TRBD1; v_gene: TRBV5-5; abundance: few; CDR3aa: CASSPTGGNEQFF; CDR3nt: TGTGCCAGCAGCCCTACAGGGGGCAATGAGCAGTTCTTC
j_gene: TRBJ2-7; d_gene: TRBD1; v_gene: TRBV6-5; abundance: few; CDR3aa: CASSYSRGRGNEQYF; CDR3nt: TGTGCCAGCAGTTACTCCAGGGGGCGTGGGAACGAGCAGTACTTC
j_gene: TRBJ2-1; d_gene: TRBD2; v_gene: TRBV5-4; abundance: many; CDR3aa: CASSLAVASGTYNEQFF; CDR3nt: TGTGCCAGCAGCTTGGCTGTGGCTAGCGGAACCTACAATGAGCAGTTCTTC
j_gene: TRBJ2-7; d_gene: TRBD1; v_gene: TRBV28; abundance: few; CDR3aa: CATIAGGVYEQYF; CDR3nt: TGTGCCACCATTGCAGGGGGCGTCTACGAGCAGTACTTC
j_gene: TRBJ2-7; d_gene: TRBD1; v_gene: TRBV6-5; abundance: once; CDR3aa: CASSYSDREEGEQYF; CDR3nt: TGTGCCAGCAGTTACTCAGACAGGGAAGAGGGCGAGCAGTACTTC
j_gene: TRBJ2-3; d_gene: NA; v_gene: TRBV5-1; abundance: few; CDR3aa: CASSTGWAGNRDTQYF; CDR3nt: TGCGCCAGCAGCACTGGGTGGGCAGGGAACCGAGATACGCAGTATTTT
j_gene: TRBJ2-7; d_gene: NA; v_gene: TRBV9; abundance: NA; CDR3aa: CASSGTPSREQYF; CDR3nt: TGTGCCAGCAGCGGGACCCCCAGCCGCGAGCAGTACTTC
j_gene: TRBJ1-2; d_gene: NA; v_gene: TRBV7-9; abundance: few; CDR3aa: CASRSGDNYGYTF; CDR3nt: TGTGCCAGCCGCAGCGGGGACAACTATGGCTACACCTTC
j_gene: TRBJ2-3; d_gene: NA; v_gene: TRBV5-6; abundance: NA; CDR3aa: CASSTPGPDTQYF; CDR3nt: TGTGCCAGCAGCACCCCGGGCCCAGATACGCAGTATTTT
j_gene: TRBJ2-7; d_gene: NA; v_gene: TRBV9; abundance: NA; CDR3aa: CASSVGGEVYEQYF; CDR3nt: TGTGCCAGCAGCGTAGGAGGCGAGGTCTACGAGCAGTACTTC
j_gene: TRBJ2-3; d_gene: NA; v_gene: TRBV5-1; abundance: few; CDR3aa: CASSLAPAGMGDTQYF; CDR3nt: TGCGCCAGCAGCTTGGCCCCCGCAGGGATGGGGGATACGCAGTATTTT
j_gene: TRBJ2-1; d_gene: TRBD2; v_gene: TRBV7-9; abundance: NA; CDR3aa: CASLARGASEQFF; CDR3nt: TGTGCCAGCCTCGCGCGGGGGGCCAGTGAGCAGTTCTTC
j_gene: TRBJ2-1; d_gene: NA; v_gene: TRBV12-3/TRBV12-4; abundance: few; CDR3aa: CASSFVGRPQHEQFF; CDR3nt: TGTGCCAGCAGTTTTGTCGGGCGGCCCCAGCATGAGCAGTTCTTC
j_gene: TRBJ2-5; d_gene: NA; v_gene: TRBV20-1; abundance: few; CDR3aa: CSAREGPETQYF; CDR3nt: TGCAGTGCTAGAGAGGGGCCAGAGACCCAGTACTTC
j_gene: TRBJ2-5; d_gene: NA; v_gene: TRBV5-1; abundance: few; CDR3aa: CASSLSGIRETQYF; CDR3nt: TGCGCCAGCAGCTTATCGGGAATAAGAGAGACCCAGTACTTC
j_gene: TRBJ2-1; d_gene: NA; v_gene: TRBV12-3/TRBV12-4; abundance: NA; CDR3aa: CASIKGDSYNEQFF; CDR3nt: TGTGCCAGCATCAAAGGGGACTCCTACAATGAGCAGTTCTTC
j_gene: TRBJ2-1; d_gene: TRBD2; v_gene: TRBV20-1; abundance: few; CDR3aa: CSARDPSGRGDEQFF; CDR3nt: TGCAGTGCTAGAGATCCAAGCGGGAGGGGCGACGAGCAGTTCTTC
j_gene: TRBJ2-3; d_gene: NA; v_gene: TRBV12-3/TRBV12-4; abundance: few; CDR3aa: CASSVARGGDTQYF; CDR3nt: TGTGCCAGCAGCGTTGCCAGGGGAGGCGATACGCAGTATTTT
j_gene: TRBJ2-4; d_gene: NA; v_gene: TRBV27; abundance: few; CDR3aa: CASSPRGIEVKDKNIQYF; CDR3nt: TGTGCCAGCAGCCCGAGGGGGATTGAGGTGAAGGACAAAAACATTCAGTACTTC
j_gene: TRBJ2-5; d_gene: TRBD2; v_gene: TRBV20-1; abundance: NA; CDR3aa: CSASGLAGGNIQETQYF; CDR3nt: TGCAGTGCTAGCGGCCTAGCGGGAGGGAATATCCAAGAGACCCAGTACTTC
j_gene: TRBJ2-1; d_gene: NA; v_gene: TRBV5-1; abundance: few; CDR3aa: CASSLGGADAYNEQFF; CDR3nt: TGCGCCAGCAGCTTGGGTGGGGCGGACGCCTACAATGAGCAGTTCTTC
j_gene: TRBJ1-2; d_gene: TRBD1; v_gene: TRBV29-1; abundance: NA; CDR3aa: CSVPTGTGSGYTF; CDR3nt: TGCAGCGTTCCAACCGGGACAGGGAGTGGCTACACCTTC
j_gene: TRBJ1-2; d_gene: NA; v_gene: TRBV15; abundance: many; CDR3aa: CATSRDRVQTYGYTF; CDR3nt: TGTGCCACCAGCAGAGATCGGGTACAGACCTATGGCTACACCTTC
j_gene: TRBJ1-2; d_gene: NA; v_gene: TRBV12-3/TRBV12-4; abundance: few; CDR3aa: CASSPQGSGYGYTF; CDR3nt: TGTGCCAGCAGTCCACAGGGATCCGGTTATGGCTACACCTTC
j_gene: TRBJ1-1; d_gene: TRBD1; v_gene: TRBV3-1; abundance: NA; CDR3aa: CASSSRDSNTEAFF; CDR3nt: TGTGCCAGCAGCTCCCGGGACAGTAACACTGAAGCTTTCTTT
j_gene: TRBJ2-1; d_gene: NA; v_gene: TRBV3-1; abundance: few; CDR3aa: CASSPVGASSYNEQFF; CDR3nt: TGTGCCAGCAGCCCAGTGGGGGCAAGCTCCTACAATGAGCAGTTCTTC
j_gene: TRBJ1-2; d_gene: TRBD1; v_gene: TRBV20-1; abundance: few; CDR3aa: CSATDTGTAYGYTF; CDR3nt: TGCAGTGCTACCGACACCGGGACAGCCTATGGCTACACCTTC
j_gene: TRBJ2-1; d_gene: NA; v_gene: TRBV20-1; abundance: once; CDR3aa: CSARGPKYNEQFF; CDR3nt: TGCAGTGCTAGAGGGCCGAAATACAATGAGCAGTTCTTC